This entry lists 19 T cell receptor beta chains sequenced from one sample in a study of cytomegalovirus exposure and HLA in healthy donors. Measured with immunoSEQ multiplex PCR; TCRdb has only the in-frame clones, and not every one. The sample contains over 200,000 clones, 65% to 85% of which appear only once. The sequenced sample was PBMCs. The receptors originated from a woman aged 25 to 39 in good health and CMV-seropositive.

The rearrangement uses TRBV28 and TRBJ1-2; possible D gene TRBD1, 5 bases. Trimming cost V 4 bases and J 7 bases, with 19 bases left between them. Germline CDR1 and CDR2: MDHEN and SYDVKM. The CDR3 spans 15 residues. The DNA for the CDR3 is TGTGCCAGCAGTTACCTAACAGGCCCTATCGGTGGCTACACCTTC. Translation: CASSYLTGPIGGYTF.

CDR3 sequence: CASLGSSNQPQHF. The CDR3 DNA is TGTGCCAGCTTAGGGAGTAGCAATCAGCCCCAGCATTTT. V gene TRBV28 combines with J gene TRBJ1-5; D is ambiguous. The ends were cut back, 8 bases at V and 0 bases at J, with 8 bases in the middle. The CDR3 has 13 residues. Per germline, CDR1 MDHEN and CDR2 SYDVKM.

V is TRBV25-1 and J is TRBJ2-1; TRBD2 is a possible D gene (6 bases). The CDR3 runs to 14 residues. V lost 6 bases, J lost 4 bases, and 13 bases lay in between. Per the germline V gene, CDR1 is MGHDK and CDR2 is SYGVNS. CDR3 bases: TGTGCCAGCAGAGGACTATCGCCTTACAATGAGCAGTTCTTC. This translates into CASRGLSPYNEQFF.

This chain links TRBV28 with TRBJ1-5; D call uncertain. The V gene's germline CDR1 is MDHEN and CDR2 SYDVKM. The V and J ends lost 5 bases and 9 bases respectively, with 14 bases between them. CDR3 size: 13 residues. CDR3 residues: CASSGDQNWPQHF. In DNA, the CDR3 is TGTGCCAGCAGTGGAGACCAAAATTGGCCCCAGCATTTT.

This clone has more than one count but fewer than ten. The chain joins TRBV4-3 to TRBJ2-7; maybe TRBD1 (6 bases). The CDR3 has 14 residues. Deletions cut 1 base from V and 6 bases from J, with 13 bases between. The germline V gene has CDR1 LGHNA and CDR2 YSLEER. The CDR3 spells CASSQASGDFEQYF. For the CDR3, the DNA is TGCGCCAGCAGCCAAGCTTCAGGGGATTTCGAGCAGTACTTC.

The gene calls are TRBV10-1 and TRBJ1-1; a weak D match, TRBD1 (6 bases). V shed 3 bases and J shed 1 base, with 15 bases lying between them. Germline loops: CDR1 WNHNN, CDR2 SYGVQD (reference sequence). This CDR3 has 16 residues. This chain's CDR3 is CASSEYRAFGNTEAFF. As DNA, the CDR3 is TGCGCCAGCAGTGAATACAGGGCGTTCGGGAACACTGAAGCTTTCTTT.

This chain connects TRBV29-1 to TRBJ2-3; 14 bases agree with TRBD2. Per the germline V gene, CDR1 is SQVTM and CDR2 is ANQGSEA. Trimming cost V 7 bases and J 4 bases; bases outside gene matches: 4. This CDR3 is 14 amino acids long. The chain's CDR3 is CSAAGLAGADTQYF. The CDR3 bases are TGCAGCGCCGCGGGACTAGCGGGGGCAGATACGCAGTATTTT.

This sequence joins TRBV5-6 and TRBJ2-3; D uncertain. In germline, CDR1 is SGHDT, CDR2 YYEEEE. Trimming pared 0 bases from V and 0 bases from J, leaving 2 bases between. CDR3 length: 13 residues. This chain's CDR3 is CASSLGSTDTQYF. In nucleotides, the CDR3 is TGTGCCAGCAGCTTGGGTAGCACAGATACGCAGTATTTT.

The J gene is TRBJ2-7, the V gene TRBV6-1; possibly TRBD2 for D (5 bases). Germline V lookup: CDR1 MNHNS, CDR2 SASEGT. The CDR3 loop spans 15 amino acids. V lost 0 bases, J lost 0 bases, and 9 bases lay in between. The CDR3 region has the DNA TGTGCCAGCAGTGAAGCGCCGGGAAGCTCCTACGAGCAGTACTTC. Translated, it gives CASSEAPGSSYEQYF.

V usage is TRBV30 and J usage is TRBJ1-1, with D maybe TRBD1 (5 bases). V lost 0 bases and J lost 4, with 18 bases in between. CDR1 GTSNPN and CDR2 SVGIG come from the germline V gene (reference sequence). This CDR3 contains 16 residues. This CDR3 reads CAWSVGATYRGTEAFF. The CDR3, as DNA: TGTGCCTGGAGTGTAGGGGCGACTTACCGGGGCACTGAAGCTTTCTTT.

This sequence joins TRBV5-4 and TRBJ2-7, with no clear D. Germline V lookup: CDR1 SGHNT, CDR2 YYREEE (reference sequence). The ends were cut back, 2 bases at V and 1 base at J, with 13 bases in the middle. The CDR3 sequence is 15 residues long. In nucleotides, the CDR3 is TGTGCCAGCAGCTTATCGACCCTGGGGTCCTACGAGCAGTACTTC. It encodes CASSLSTLGSYEQYF. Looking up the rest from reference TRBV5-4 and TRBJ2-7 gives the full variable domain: ETGVTQSPTHLIKTRGQQVTLRCSSQSGHNTVSWYQQALGQGPQFIFQYYREEENGRGNFPPRFSGLQFPNYSSELNVNALELDDSALYLCASSLSTLGSYEQYFGPGTRLTVT.

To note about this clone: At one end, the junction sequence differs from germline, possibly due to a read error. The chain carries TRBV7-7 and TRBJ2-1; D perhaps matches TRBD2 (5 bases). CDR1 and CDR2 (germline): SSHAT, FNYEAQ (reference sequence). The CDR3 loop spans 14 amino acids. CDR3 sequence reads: CASSPRTQSNEQFF. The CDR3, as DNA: TGTGCTAGCAGCCCCCGGACTCAGAGCAATGAGCAGTTCTTC.

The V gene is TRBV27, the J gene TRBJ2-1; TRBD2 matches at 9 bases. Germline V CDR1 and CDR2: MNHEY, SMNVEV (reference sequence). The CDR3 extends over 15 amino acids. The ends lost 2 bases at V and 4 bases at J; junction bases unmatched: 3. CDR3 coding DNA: TGTGCCAGCAGTTTACGCGGGAGGGAATACAATGAGCAGTTCTTC. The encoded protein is CASSLRGREYNEQFF.

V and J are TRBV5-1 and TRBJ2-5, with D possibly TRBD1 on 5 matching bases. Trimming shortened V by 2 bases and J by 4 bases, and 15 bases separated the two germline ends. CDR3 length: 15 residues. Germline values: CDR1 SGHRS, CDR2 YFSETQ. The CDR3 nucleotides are TGCGCCAGCAGCTTTAGGGGTCGGGTAAGAGAGACCCAGTACTTC. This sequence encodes CASSFRGRVRETQYF.

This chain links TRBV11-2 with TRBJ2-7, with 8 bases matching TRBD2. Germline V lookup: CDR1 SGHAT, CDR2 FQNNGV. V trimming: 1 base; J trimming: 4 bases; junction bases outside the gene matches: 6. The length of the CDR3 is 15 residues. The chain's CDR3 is CASSLGSGSLYEQYF. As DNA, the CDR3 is TGTGCCAGCAGCTTAGGGAGCGGGAGTCTGTACGAGCAGTACTTC.

The CDR3 spells CASSAYRGGGETQYF. CDR3 DNA: TGTGCCAGCAGTGCCTACAGGGGAGGAGGAGAGACCCAGTACTTC. The genes are TRBV6-5 and TRBJ2-5, with D possibly TRBD1 on 7 matching bases. Germline CDR1 and CDR2: MNHEY and SVGAGI. This CDR3 region has 15 residues. V lost 5 bases to trimming and J lost 4 bases, with 17 bases between them.

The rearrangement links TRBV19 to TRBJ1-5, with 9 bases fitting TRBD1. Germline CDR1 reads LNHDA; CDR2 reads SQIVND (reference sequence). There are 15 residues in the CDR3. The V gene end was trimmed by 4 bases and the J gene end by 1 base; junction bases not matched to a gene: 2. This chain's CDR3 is CASSKQGASNQPQHF. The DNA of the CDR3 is TGTGCCAGTAGTAAACAGGGGGCAAGCAATCAGCCCCAGCATTTT.

The CDR3 DNA follows: TGTGCCAGTAGCCCCAGTGGTCTTTTTGACGAAAAACTGTTTTTT. It translates to CASSPSGLFDEKLFF. V is TRBV19 and J is TRBJ1-4; D remains unclear. The CDR3 is made up of 15 amino acids. V lost 6 bases and J 8 bases, leaving 19 bases between the germline ends. Germline V gives CDR1 LNHDA, CDR2 SQIVND (reference sequence).

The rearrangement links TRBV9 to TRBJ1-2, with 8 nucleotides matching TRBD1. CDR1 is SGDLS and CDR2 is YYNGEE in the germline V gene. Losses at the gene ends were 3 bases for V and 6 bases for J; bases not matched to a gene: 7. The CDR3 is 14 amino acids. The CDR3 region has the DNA TGTGCCAGCAGCGGAATGACAGGGGCGCATGGCTACACCTTC. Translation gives CASSGMTGAHGYTF. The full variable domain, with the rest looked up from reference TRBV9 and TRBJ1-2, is DSGVTQTPKHLITATGQRVTLRCSPRSGDLSVYWYQQSLDQGLQFLIQYYNGEERAKGNILERFSAQQFPDLHSELNLSSLELGDSALYFCASSGMTGAHGYTFGSGTRLTVV.